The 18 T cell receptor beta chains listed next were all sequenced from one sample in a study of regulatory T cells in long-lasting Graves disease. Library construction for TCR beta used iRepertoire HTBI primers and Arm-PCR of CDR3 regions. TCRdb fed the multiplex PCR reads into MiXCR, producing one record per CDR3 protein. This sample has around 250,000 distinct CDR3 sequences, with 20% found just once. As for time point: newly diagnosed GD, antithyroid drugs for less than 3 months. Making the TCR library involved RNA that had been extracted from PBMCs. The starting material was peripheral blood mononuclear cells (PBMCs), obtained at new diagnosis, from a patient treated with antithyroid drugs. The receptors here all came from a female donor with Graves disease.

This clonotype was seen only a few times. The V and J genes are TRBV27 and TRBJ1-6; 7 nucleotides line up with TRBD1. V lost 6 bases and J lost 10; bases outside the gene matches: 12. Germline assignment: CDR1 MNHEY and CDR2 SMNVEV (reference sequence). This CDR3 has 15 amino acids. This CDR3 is CASRMKGAAGSPLHF. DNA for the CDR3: TGTGCCAGCAGGATGAAGGGGGCTGCCGGGTCACCCCTCCACTTT.

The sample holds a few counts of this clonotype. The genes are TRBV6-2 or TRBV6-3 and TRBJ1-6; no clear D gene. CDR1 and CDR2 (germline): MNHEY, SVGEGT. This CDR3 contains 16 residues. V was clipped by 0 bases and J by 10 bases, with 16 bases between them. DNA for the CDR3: TGTGCCAGCAGTTACTCGAGCGAAAGGGTCGGGTCACCCCTCCACTTT. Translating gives CASSYSSERVGSPLHF.

In nucleotides, the CDR3 is TGCAGCGTTGGGATAGATACGCAGTATTTT. Translation gives CSVGIDTQYF. V usage is TRBV29-1 and J usage is TRBJ2-3; D not certain. V lost 4 bases and J lost 5, with 4 bases in between. The length of the CDR3 is 10 residues. The germline V gene encodes CDR1 SQVTM and CDR2 ANQGSEA.

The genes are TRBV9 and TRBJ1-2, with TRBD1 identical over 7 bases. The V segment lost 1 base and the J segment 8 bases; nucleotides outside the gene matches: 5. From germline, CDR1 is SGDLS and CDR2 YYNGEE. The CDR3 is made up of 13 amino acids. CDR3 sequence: CASSVLTGVGYTF. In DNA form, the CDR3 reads TGTGCCAGCAGCGTACTCACAGGGGTGGGCTACACCTTC.

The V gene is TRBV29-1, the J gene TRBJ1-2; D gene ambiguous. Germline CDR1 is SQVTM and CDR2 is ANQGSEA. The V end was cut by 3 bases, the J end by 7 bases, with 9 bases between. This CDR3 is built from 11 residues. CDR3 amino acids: CSVDSYSGYTF. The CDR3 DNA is TGCAGCGTTGACAGCTACAGTGGCTACACCTTC.

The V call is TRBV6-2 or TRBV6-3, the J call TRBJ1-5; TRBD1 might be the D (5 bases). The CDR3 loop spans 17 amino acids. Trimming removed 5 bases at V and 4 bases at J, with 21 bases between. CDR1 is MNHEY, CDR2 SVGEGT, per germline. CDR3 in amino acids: CASSERWVGGGNQPQHF. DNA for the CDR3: TGTGCCAGCAGTGAAAGGTGGGTGGGGGGGGGAAATCAGCCCCAGCATTTT.

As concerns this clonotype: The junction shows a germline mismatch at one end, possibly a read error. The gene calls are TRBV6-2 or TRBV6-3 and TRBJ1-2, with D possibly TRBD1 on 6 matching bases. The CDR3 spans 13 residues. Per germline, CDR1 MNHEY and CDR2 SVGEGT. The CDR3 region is CASSTGNHYGYIF. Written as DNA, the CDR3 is TGTGCCAGCAGTACAGGGAATCACTATGGCTACATCTTC.

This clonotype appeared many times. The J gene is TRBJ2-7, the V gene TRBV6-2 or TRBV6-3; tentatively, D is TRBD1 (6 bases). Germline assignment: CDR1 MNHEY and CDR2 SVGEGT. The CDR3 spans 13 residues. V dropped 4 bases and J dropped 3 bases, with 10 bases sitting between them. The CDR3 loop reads CASSSPDSYEQYF. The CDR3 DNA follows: TGTGCCAGCAGTTCCCCGGACAGCTACGAGCAGTACTTC.

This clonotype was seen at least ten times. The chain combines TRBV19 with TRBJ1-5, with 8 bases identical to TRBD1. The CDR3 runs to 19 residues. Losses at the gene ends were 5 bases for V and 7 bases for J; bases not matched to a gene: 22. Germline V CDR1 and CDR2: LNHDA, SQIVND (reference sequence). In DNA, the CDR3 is TGTGCCAGTAGTCCATCACGGGGTGGGACAGGTTGGATGGCGCAGCCCCAGCATTTT. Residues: CASSPSRGGTGWMAQPQHF.

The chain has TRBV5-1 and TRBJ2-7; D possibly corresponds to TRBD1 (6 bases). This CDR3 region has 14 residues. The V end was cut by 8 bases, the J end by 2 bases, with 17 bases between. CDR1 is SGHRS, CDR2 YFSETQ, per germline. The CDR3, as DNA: TGCGCCAGTAGCGCTGGACAGCAACCCTACGAGCAGTACTTC. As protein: CASSAGQQPYEQYF.

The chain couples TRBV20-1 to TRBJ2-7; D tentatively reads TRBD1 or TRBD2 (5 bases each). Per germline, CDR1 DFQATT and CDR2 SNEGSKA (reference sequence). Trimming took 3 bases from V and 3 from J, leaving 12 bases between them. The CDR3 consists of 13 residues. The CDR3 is CSASGTRNYEQYF. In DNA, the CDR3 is TGCAGTGCTAGTGGGACGCGGAACTACGAGCAGTACTTC.

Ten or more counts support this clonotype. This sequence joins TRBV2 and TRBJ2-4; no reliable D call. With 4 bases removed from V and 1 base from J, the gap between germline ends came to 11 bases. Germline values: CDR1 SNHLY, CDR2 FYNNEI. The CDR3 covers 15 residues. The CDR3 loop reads CASSVGDWAKNIQYF. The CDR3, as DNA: TGTGCCAGCAGTGTTGGGGATTGGGCCAAAAACATTCAGTACTTC.

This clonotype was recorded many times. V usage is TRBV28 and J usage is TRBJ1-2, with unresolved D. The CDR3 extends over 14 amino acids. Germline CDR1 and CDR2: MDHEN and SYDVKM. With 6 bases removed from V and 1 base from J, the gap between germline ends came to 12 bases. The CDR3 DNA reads TGTGCCAGCAGCTCCATCTCCAATAACTATGGCTACACCTTC. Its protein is CASSSISNNYGYTF.

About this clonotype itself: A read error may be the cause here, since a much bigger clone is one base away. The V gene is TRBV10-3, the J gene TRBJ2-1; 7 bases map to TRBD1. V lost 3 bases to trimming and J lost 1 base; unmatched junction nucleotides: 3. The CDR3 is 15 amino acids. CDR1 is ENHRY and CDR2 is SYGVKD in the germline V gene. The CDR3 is CAISDTGVSYNEQFF. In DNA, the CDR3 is TGTGCCATCAGTGACACAGGGGTTTCCTACAATGAGCAGTTCTTC.

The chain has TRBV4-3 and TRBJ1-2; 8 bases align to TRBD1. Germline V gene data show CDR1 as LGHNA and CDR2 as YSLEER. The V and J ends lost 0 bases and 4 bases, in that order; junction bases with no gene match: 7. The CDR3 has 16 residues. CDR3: CASSQDAAGGSYGYTF. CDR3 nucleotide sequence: TGCGCCAGCAGCCAAGATGCGGCAGGGGGCTCCTATGGCTACACCTTC.

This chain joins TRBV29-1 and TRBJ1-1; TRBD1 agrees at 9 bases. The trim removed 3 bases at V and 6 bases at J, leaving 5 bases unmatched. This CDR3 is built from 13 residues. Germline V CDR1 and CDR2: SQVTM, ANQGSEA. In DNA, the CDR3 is TGCAGCGTTGAGTGGGGACAGGGTTCTGAAGCTTTCTTT. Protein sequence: CSVEWGQGSEAFF. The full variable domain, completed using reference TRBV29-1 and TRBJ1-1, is SAVISQKPSRDICQRGTSLTIQCQVDSQVTMMFWYRQQPGQSLTLIATANQGSEATYESGFVIDKFPISRPNLTFSTLTVSNMSPEDSSIYLCSVEWGQGSEAFFGQGTRLTVV.

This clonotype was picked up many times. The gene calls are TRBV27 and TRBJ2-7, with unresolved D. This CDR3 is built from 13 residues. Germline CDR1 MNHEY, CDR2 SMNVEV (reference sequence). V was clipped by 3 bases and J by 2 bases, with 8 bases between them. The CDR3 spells CASSLQVAYEQYF. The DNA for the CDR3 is TGTGCCAGCAGTTTGCAGGTCGCCTACGAGCAGTACTTC.

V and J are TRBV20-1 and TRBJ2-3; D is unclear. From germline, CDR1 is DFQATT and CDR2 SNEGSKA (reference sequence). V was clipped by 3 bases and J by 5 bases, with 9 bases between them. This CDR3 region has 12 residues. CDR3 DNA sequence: TGCAGTGCTAGCCCGGAACGAGATACGCAGTATTTT. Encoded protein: CSASPERDTQYF.